The 10 T cell receptor beta chains presented below share a single source sample, sequenced in a study of cytomegalovirus exposure and HLA in healthy donors. The study ran its PCR with 60 Vbeta and 13 Jbeta primers. Assay: immunoSEQ multiplex PCR; the TCRdb copy retains only in-frame clones and omits some. The profile shows 270,000 or so clones, about 90% of them singletons. The sample was PBMCs. Receptors originate from a girl aged 2-9 years in good health and CMV-seronegative.

The CDR3 DNA is TGTGCCAGCAGTTTTGGGGCCACAGATACGCAGTATTTT. It yields the protein CASSFGATDTQYF. The chain employs TRBV6-5 and TRBJ2-3; tentative D call: TRBD1 (5 bases). The CDR3 loop spans 13 amino acids. Germline-derived CDR1 and CDR2 are MNHEY and SVGAGI. The V and J ends lost 4 bases and 2 bases respectively, with 7 bases between them.

This chain joins TRBV19 and TRBJ2-1; TRBD2 matches 8 bases. Germline CDR1 reads LNHDA; CDR2 reads SQIVND (reference sequence). Losses at the gene ends were 3 bases for V and 9 bases for J; bases not matched to a gene: 7. This CDR3 comprises 14 residues. The CDR3 sequence is CASSIYGGATEQFF. CDR3 DNA sequence: TGTGCCAGTAGTATTTACGGGGGGGCCACTGAGCAGTTCTTC. The full variable domain, rest sourced from reference TRBV19 and TRBJ2-1, is DGGITQSPKYLFRKEGQNVTLSCEQNLNHDAMYWYRQDPGQGLRLIYYSQIVNDFQKGDIAEGYSVSREKKESFPLTVTSAQKNPTAFYLCASSIYGGATEQFFGPGTRLTVL.

This rearrangement joins TRBV5-1 to TRBJ1-2; TRBD1 matches at 7 bases. CDR1 and CDR2 (germline): SGHRS, YFSETQ. V dropped 4 bases and J dropped 2; count of bases not matched to a gene: 5. CDR3 size: 14 residues. CDR3 region: CASSIDRDNYGYTF. The CDR3 DNA reads as TGCGCCAGCAGCATCGACAGGGACAACTATGGCTACACCTTC.

The DNA of the CDR3 is TGTGCCAGCAGTGACCCAGGGACTAGCGGGGGGGCGGGAGAGACCCAGTACTTC. It translates to CASSDPGTSGGAGETQYF. V and J are TRBV6-4 and TRBJ2-5; 16 positions match TRBD2. The CDR3 is 18 residues long. V trimming: 2 bases; J trimming: 4 bases; junction bases outside the gene matches: 7. CDR1 and CDR2 (germline): MRHNA, SNTAGT.

The genes are TRBV30 and TRBJ1-3, with 8 bases fitting TRBD1. The ends lost 5 bases at V and 4 bases at J; junction bases unmatched: 13. CDR1 is GTSNPN and CDR2 is SVGIG in the germline V gene (reference sequence). The CDR3 extends over 16 amino acids. This CDR3 reads CAWSRGPLTGGNTIYF. CDR3 sequence (DNA): TGTGCCTGGTCCAGGGGGCCTTTGACGGGAGGAAACACCATATATTTT.

This chain's CDR3 is CAISHSTNYGYTF. The CDR3 nucleotides are TGTGCCATCAGTCACTCAACTAACTATGGCTACACCTTC. This rearrangement joins TRBV10-3 to TRBJ1-2; unclear D gene. The V gene's germline CDR1 is ENHRY and CDR2 SYGVKD. The V end lost 5 bases, the J end lost 0 bases, and 7 bases lay between the germline ends. There are 13 residues in the CDR3.

V and J are TRBV5-5 and TRBJ2-6, with D possibly being TRBD2 (6 bases). CDR3 length: 18 amino acids. V lost 4 bases and J 1 base, leaving 18 bases between the germline ends. Germline-derived CDR1 and CDR2 are SGHKS and YYEKEE (reference sequence). CDR3 DNA: TGTGCCAGCAGCCGGGGCGGGACCTTTCCGTCTGGGGCCAACGTCCTGACTTTC. As protein: CASSRGGTFPSGANVLTF.

As for this clone: A junction end diverges from the germline sequence, so it may reflect a read error. The chain joins TRBV6-5 to TRBJ1-5; D not resolved. CDR1 and CDR2 from the germline V gene are MNHEY and SVGAGI. This CDR3 spans 13 amino acids. CDR3 in DNA: TGTGCCGGCAGTTACTCTTCGGGACAGCCCCAGCATTTT. This gives the protein CAGSYSSGQPQHF.

The CDR3 protein is CASSLVGTGVNTGELFF. CDR3 coding DNA: TGTGCCAGCAGCTTAGTGGGGACAGGGGTTAACACCGGGGAGCTGTTTTTT. The V gene is TRBV7-2, the J gene TRBJ2-2, with 10 bases lining up with TRBD1. The germline gives CDR1 SGHTA, CDR2 FQGNSA. There are 17 residues in the CDR3. Unmatched junction bases numbered 4, after V lost 1 base and J lost 2 bases. Complete variable domain (other parts from reference TRBV7-2 and TRBJ2-2): GAGVSQSPSNKVTEKGKDVELRCDPISGHTALYWYRQSLGQGLEFLIYFQGNSAPDKSGLPSDRFSAERTGGSVSTLTIQRTQQEDSAVYLCASSLVGTGVNTGELFFGEGSRLTVL.

This clone was observed a handful of times. The chain recombines TRBV6-6 with TRBJ1-1; D remains ambiguous. The CDR3 loop spans 12 amino acids. V gave up 5 bases and J gave up 5 bases, with 9 bases separating them. Germline V gene sequence: CDR1 MNHNY, CDR2 SVGAGI (reference sequence). CDR3 loop: CASSDDKTEAFF. Here the CDR3 DNA reads TGTGCCAGCAGTGATGACAAGACTGAAGCTTTCTTT.